The source of this T cell receptor beta chain is a study of cytomegalovirus exposure and HLA in healthy donors. Study conclusions and caveats: Among TCR beta chains, those listed as cytomegalovirus-associated numbered around 180. Several of the most significant clusters were apparently associated with common viral pathogens in a later analysis. Rare sequences made up most TCRs, while some public TCRs were found in many donors. A later analysis showed HLA-associated TCR beta chains outstripping equally common others in clonal expansion.

The PCR had 60 Vbeta and 13 Jbeta primers. Here immunoSEQ multiplex PCR was the method, and the copy in TCRdb shows in-frame clones only, minus some. This table holds 150,000 to 200,000 clones, around three quarters found once. The CDR3 runs 17 residues. Germline-derived CDR1 and CDR2 are LGHNA and YNFKEQ. After removal of 4 bases from V and 5 bases from J, the junction contained 15 bases not matched to a gene. Concerning this clone itself: Its matching antigen is unknown.

Source material: PBMCs. This sequence originates from a man between 35 and 55 years old in good health and CMV-seronegative. The J gene is TRBJ2-5, the V gene TRBV4-2; 8 nucleotides match TRBD2. CDR3 sequence reads: CASSLTQAVAGRETQYF. The DNA of the CDR3 is TGTGCCAGCAGCCTCACCCAGGCGGTAGCGGGAAGGGAGACCCAGTACTTC.